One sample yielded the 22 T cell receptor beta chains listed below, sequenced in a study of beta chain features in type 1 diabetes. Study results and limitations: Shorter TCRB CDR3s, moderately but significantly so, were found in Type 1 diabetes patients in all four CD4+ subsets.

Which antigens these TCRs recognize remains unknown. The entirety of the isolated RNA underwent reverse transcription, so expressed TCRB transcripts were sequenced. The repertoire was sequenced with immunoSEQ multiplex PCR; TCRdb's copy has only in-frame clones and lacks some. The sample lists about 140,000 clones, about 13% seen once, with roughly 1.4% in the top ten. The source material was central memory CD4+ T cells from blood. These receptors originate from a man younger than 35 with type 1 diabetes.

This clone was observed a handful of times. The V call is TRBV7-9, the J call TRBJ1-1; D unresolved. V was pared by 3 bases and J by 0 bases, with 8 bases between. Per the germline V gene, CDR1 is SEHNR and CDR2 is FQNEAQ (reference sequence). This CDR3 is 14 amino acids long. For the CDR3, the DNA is TGTGCCAGCAGCTTTAGACGGCTGAACACTGAAGCTTTCTTT. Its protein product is CASSFRRLNTEAFF.

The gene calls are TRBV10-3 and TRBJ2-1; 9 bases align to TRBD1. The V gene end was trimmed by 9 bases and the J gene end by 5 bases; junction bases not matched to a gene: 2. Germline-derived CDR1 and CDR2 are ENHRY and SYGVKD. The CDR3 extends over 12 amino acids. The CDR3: CAIDRGNNEQFF. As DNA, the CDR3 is TGTGCCATAGACAGGGGGAACAATGAGCAGTTCTTC.

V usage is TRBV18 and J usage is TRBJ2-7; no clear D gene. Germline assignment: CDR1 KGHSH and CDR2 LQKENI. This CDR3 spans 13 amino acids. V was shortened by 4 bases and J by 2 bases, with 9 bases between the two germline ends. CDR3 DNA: TGTGCCAGCTCACACCCTGGCGCCTACGAGCAGTACTTC. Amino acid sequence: CASSHPGAYEQYF.

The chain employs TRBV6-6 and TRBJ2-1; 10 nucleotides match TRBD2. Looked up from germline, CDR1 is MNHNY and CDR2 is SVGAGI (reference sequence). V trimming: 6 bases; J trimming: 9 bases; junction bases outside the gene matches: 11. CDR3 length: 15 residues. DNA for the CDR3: TGTGCCAGCAGCTCGCTAGCGGGGGTTGGAGGTGAGCAGTTCTTC. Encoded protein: CASSSLAGVGGEQFF.

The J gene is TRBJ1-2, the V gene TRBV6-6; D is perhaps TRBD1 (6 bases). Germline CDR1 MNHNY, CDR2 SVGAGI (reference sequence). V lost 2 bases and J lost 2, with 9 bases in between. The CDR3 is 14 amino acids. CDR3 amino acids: CASSYQDSNYGYTF. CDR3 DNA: TGTGCCAGCAGTTACCAGGACAGCAACTATGGCTACACCTTC.

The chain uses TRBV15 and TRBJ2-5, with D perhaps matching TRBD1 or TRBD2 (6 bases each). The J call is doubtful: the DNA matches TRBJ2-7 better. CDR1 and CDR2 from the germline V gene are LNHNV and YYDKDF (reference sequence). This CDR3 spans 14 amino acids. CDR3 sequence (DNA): TGTGCCACCAGCAGAGATGAGGGGGGCTACGAGCAGTACTTC. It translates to CATSRDEGGYEQYF.

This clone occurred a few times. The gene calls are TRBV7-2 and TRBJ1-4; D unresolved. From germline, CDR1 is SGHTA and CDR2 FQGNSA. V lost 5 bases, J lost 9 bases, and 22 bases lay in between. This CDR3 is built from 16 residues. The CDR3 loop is CASSPEGVLAAQKLFF. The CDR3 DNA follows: TGTGCCAGCAGCCCCGAGGGCGTACTGGCCGCCCAAAAACTGTTTTTT.

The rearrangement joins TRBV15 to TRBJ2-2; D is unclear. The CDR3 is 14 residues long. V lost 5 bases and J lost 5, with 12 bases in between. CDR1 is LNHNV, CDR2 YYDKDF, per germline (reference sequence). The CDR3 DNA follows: TGTGCCACCAGCGGCGTCCGGTCGACCGGGGAGCTGTTTTTT. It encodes CATSGVRSTGELFF.

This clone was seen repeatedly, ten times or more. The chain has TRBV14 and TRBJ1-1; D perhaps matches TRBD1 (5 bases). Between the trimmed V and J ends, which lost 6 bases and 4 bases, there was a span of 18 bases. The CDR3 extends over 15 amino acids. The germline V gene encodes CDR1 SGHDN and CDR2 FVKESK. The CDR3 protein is CASRLGTVRSTEAFF. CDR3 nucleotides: TGTGCCAGCAGGCTCGGGACGGTTCGGAGCACTGAAGCTTTCTTT.

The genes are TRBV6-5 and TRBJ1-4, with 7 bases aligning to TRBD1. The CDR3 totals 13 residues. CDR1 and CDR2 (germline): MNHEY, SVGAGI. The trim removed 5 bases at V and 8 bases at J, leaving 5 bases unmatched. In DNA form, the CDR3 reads TGTGCCAGCAGTGCCCGACAGGGAGAAAAACTGTTTTTT. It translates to CASSARQGEKLFF.

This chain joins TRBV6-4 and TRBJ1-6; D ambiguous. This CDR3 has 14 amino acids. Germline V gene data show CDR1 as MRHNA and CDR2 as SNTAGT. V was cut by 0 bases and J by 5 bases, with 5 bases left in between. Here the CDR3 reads CASSDSTDNSPLHF. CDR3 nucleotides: TGTGCCAGCAGTGACTCGACGGATAATTCACCCCTCCACTTT.

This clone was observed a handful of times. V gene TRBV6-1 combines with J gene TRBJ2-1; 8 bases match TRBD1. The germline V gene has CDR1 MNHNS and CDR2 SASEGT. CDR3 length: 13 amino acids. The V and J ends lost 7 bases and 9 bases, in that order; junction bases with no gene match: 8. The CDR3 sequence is CASTRTGSAEQFF. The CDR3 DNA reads TGTGCCAGCACCCGGACAGGGTCTGCTGAGCAGTTCTTC.

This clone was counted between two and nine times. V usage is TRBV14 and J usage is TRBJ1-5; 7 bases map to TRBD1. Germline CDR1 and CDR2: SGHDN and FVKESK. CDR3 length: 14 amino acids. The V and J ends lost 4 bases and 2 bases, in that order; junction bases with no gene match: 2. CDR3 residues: CASSPGTGNQPQHF. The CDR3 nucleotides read TGTGCCAGCAGCCCAGGGACAGGCAATCAGCCCCAGCATTTT.

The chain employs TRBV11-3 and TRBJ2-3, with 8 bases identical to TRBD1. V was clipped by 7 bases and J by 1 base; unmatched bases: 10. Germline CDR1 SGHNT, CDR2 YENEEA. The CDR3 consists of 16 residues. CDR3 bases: TGTGCCAGCACCCCGGGACAGGCCGCGGGCACAGATACGCAGTATTTT. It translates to CASTPGQAAGTDTQYF.

This chain's CDR3 is CASTGGQLNTEAFF. CDR3 DNA sequence: TGTGCCAGCACTGGGGGACAGTTGAACACTGAAGCTTTCTTT. This chain joins TRBV2 and TRBJ1-1; 7 nucleotides match TRBD1. Germline CDR1 is SNHLY and CDR2 is FYNNEI. V was clipped by 7 bases and J by 0 bases; unmatched bases: 5. This CDR3 is built from 14 residues. The variable domain in full, with the rest retrieved from reference TRBV2 and TRBJ1-1, is EPEVTQTPSHQVTQMGQEVILRCVPISNHLYFYWYRQILGQKVEFLVSFYNNEISEKSEIFDDQFSVERPDGSNFTLKIRSTKLEDSAMYFCASTGGQLNTEAFFGQGTRLTVV.

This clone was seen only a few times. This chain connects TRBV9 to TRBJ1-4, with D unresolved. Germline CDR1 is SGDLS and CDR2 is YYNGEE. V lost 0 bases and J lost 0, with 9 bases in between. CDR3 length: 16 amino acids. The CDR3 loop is CASSVGPVSTNEKLFF. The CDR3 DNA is TGTGCCAGCAGCGTAGGACCGGTGTCAACTAATGAAAAACTGTTTTTT.

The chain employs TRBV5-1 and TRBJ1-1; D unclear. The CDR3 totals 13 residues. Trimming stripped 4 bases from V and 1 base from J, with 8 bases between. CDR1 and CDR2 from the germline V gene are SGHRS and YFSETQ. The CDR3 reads CASSRAPNTEAFF. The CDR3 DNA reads TGCGCCAGCAGCCGGGCCCCGAACACTGAAGCTTTCTTT. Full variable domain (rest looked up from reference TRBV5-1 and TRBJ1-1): KAGVTQTPRYLIKTRGQQVTLSCSPISGHRSVSWYQQTPGQGLQFLFEYFSETQRNKGNFPGRFSGRQFSNSRSEMNVSTLELGDSALYLCASSRAPNTEAFFGQGTRLTVV.

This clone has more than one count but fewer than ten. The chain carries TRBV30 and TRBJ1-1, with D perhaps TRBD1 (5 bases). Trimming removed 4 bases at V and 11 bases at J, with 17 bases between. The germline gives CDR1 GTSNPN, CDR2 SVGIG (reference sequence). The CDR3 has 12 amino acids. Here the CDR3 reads CAWTLRARGAFF. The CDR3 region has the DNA TGTGCCTGGACCCTCCGGGCCCGGGGCGCTTTCTTT.

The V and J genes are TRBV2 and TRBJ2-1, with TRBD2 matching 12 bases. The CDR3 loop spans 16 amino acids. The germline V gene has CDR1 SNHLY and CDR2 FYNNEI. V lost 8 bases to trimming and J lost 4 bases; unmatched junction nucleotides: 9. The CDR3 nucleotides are TGTGCCAGCCGTACCCGGACTAGCGGGGATTACAATGAGCAGTTCTTC. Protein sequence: CASRTRTSGDYNEQFF.

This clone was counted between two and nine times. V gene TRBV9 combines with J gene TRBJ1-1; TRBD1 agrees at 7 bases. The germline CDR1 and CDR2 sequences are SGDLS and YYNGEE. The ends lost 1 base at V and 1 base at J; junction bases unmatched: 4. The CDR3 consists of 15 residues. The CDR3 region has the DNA TGTGCCAGCAGCGTAATTCGACAGGGGAACACTGAAGCTTTCTTT. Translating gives CASSVIRQGNTEAFF.

CDR3 in amino acids: CATHGPTDTQYF. CDR3 DNA: TGTGCCACCCACGGCCCCACAGATACGCAGTATTTT. This chain links TRBV10-3 with TRBJ2-3, with D uncertain. Germline V lookup: CDR1 ENHRY, CDR2 SYGVKD. The V and J ends lost 10 bases and 2 bases respectively, with 10 bases between them. This CDR3 comprises 12 residues.

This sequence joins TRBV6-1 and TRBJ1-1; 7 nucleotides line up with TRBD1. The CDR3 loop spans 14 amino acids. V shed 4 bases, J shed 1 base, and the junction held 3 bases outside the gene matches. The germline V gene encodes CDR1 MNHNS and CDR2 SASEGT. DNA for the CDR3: TGTGCCAGCAGTGTCGGACAGGCGAACACTGAAGCTTTCTTT. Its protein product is CASSVGQANTEAFF.